This T cell receptor (beta chain) was obtained from a study of cytomegalovirus exposure and HLA in healthy donors. General study points: By a later analysis, the bulk of CMV-associated TCR beta chains appeared HLA-restricted. Altogether, 150 or so TCR beta chains were recorded as cytomegalovirus-associated. Previous analysis showed most TCR beta V segments were productive about 87% or about 30% of the time.

With 60 Vbeta and 13 Jbeta primers, the PCR was carried out. How the authors handled the data: Roughly 11 million of the approximately 80 million unique TCR beta chains counted in a later analysis were shared. Sequenced by immunoSEQ multiplex PCR; TCRdb stores in-frame clones only, minus some. V and J calls plus clone size are reproduced from that table; the DNA served to infer D and trimming. The sample consists of some 140,000 clones, 73% of them appearing once. Germline trimming cut 3 bases from V and 7 bases from J; bases unmatched to any gene: 9. Looked up from germline, CDR1 is ENHRY and CDR2 is SYGVKD. This CDR3 has 16 amino acids. About this clone itself: The antigen remains undetermined.

This receptor was obtained from a woman aged 40-49 years in good health and CMV-seronegative. J is TRBJ1-6 and V is TRBV10-3; TRBD1 matches at 7 bases. The specimen was PBMCs. CDR3 residues: CAISDRQGRENSPLHF. DNA for the CDR3: TGTGCCATCAGTGATCGACAGGGAAGGGAGAATTCACCCCTCCACTTT.